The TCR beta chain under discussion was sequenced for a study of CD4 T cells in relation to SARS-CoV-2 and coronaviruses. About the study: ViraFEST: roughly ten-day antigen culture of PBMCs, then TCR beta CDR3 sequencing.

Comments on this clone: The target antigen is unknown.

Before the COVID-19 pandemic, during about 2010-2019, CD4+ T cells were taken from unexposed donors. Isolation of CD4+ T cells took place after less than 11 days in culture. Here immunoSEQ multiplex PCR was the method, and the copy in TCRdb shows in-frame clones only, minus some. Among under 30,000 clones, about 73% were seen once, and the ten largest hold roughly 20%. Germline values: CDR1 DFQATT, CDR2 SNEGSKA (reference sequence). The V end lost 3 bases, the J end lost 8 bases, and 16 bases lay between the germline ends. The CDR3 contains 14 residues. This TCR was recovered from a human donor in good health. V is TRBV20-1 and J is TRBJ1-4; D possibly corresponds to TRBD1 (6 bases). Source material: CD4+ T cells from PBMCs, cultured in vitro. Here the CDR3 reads CSASGGQGREKLFF. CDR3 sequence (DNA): TGCAGTGCTAGTGGGGGGCAGGGCCGGGAAAAACTGTTTTTT.